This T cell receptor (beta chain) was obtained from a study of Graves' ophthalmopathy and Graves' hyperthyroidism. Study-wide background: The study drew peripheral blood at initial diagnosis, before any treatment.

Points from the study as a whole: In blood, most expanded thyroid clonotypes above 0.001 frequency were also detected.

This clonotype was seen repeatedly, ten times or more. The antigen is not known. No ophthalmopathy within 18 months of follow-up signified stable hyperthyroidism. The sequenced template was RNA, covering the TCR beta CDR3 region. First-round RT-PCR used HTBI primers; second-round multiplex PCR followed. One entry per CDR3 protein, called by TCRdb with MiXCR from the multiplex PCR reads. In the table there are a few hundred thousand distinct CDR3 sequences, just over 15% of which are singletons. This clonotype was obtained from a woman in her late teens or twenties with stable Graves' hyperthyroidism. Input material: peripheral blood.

CDR3: CASSLERWMNTEAFF. DNA for the CDR3: TGTGCCAGCAGCTTAGAACGATGGATGAACACTGAAGCTTTCTTT. V usage is TRBV7-8 and J usage is TRBJ1-1; no clear D. The CDR3 is made up of 15 amino acids. V was shortened by 1 base and J by 0 bases, with 9 bases between the two germline ends. Germline assignment: CDR1 SGHVS and CDR2 FQNEAQ.